The 3 T cell receptor beta chains presented below share a single source sample, sequenced in a study of blood T cell repertoires in COVID-19. Method: immunoSEQ multiplex PCR; TCRdb's copy keeps in-frame clones and lacks some. The table lists around 150,000 clones, 87% of them singletons. The sample comprised peripheral blood. Every receptor here comes from an older woman with active or convalescent COVID-19.

J is TRBJ1-2 and V is TRBV7-2; 9 bases match TRBD1. The CDR3 consists of 16 residues. Germline V CDR1 and CDR2: SGHTA, FQGNSA. Unmatched junction bases numbered 5, after V lost 1 base and J lost 2 bases. The CDR3 sequence is CASSLVDGQGNYGYTF. The CDR3, as DNA: TGTGCCAGCAGCTTAGTTGACGGACAGGGGAACTATGGCTACACCTTC.

The chain employs TRBV6-5 and TRBJ1-6; maybe TRBD1 (5 bases). This CDR3 has 14 amino acids. V was pared by 3 bases and J by 5 bases, with 8 bases between. Germline V gives CDR1 MNHEY, CDR2 SVGAGI. The CDR3 coding sequence is TGTGCCAGCAGTTATCCGGGGGATAATTCACCCCTCCACTTT. Translation gives CASSYPGDNSPLHF.

Only a few counts were recorded for this clone. The chain links TRBV9 to TRBJ1-6, with unresolved D. The CDR3 is 16 residues long. The V gene lost 1 base and the J gene lost 14 bases, with 22 bases spanning the gap. Germline-derived CDR1 and CDR2 are SGDLS and YYNGEE. The CDR3 DNA reads as TGTGCCAGCAGCGTATTTCCCGACCCTCCCGACGGGGCCCTCCACTTT. Its protein product is CASSVFPDPPDGALHF.